This T cell receptor beta chain was identified during a study of identical twins. Notes on the study in general: Model-predicted out-of-frame TCR alpha sharing fell below observed values in monozygotic twins. Analyses of zero insertions could be partly confounded by invariant MAIT and iNKT cells.

V lost 6 bases to trimming and J lost 1 base, with 15 bases between them. The CDR3 covers 15 residues. This clonotype has at least ten counts. The target antigen is unknown. A universal primer site was added by template switching, and unique molecular identifiers were carried by the cDNA. TCRdb independently ran MiXCR on the 5' RACE reads; one entry per CDR3 protein. The sample records a few hundred thousand distinct CDR3 sequences, more than 6.5% being singletons. This same sample was also taken into another study, of yellow fever vaccine responses in identical twins.

This chain links TRBV12-3 or TRBV12-4 with TRBJ1-1; D not resolved. The TCR sequence derives from a woman between 18 and 29 years old in good health. The sample was memory (CD45RO+) T cells sorted from blood. Here the CDR3 reads CASRAVETPNTEAFF. In DNA, the CDR3 is TGTGCCAGCAGAGCCGTGGAGACCCCGAACACTGAAGCTTTCTTT.